This entry concerns a single TCR beta chain. Its cognate antigen has yet to be identified. No per-base quality is available; no much larger clone lies one base away. The same CDR3 arises from other DNA sequences in this sample as well. TCR CDR3 regions were amplified from genomic DNA by multiplex PCR using the deep immunoSEQ assay. Genomic DNA extracted from each cell subset was distributed evenly over all wells of several immunoSEQ 96-well plates, and each plate served as one replicate. For sorted subsets, around 200 ng genomic DNA, equal to tens of thousands of T cell genomes, was loaded into each replicate PCR. Purified libraries were measured with a Qubit 3.0 fluorometer, size-checked on a Bioanalyzer 2100, and measured again with the KAPA Library Quantification kit. Every immunoSEQ 96-well plate was sequenced on a dedicated single-read 150-cycle Illumina NextSeq 550 flow cell. As for how the authors treated the data: Because the immunoSEQ output held only junctional sequences and lacked quality scores, the filtering could not match the filtering applied to full-length reads. To assign V/J genes and CDR3, sequences were annotated against IMGT germline references using PyIR, a Python wrapper for IgBLAST v1.9. Reads were removed for weak V/J assignments (E-value above 1e-6), missing CDR3, stop codons, out-of-frame junctions, or ambiguous translated residues. V3J clonotypes were defined by identical inferred V gene, J gene, and CDR3 amino acid sequence. To compute the percentage overlap between repertoires, the number of shared unique clonotypes was divided by the size of the smaller repertoire. Richness of each repertoire was evaluated using RTK rarefaction, the Chao1 estimator, and Recon v2.1 estimates of unobserved clonotypes. For all TCRbeta clonotypes obtained by the gDNA method from a few donors, generation probabilities were computed with OLGA. Not all clones reach the TCRdb copy of this immuneACCESS table, which keeps in-frame sequences only. Checked studies attribute under half of the gap to unresolved V genes and leave the rest unexplained. That table gives V, J and clone size, and the DNA gave D and trimming. In all, the sample holds about 660,000 clones, and 74% of those were seen once. Of the sample, approximately 1.8% falls within the top ten clones.

The CDR3, cysteine through phenylalanine, is 13 amino acids long. Left in the record is the CDR3 DNA by itself, 39 bases read in frame from the first base. CDR1 and CDR2 (SGHVS, FNYEAQ) derive from the germline V gene. Compared with germline, V lacks 3 bases and J lacks 4 bases; bases without a gene match: 0. The donors were healthy, HIV-negative adults who had no recently reported acute infections or vaccinations. Every donor was a Caucasian adult residing in Nashville, Tennessee, USA. CD4+ T cells were enriched through magnetic negative selection, after which naive cells were positively selected on CD45RA and the remaining negative fraction served as the memory subset. After blood collection by leukapheresis, PBMCs were isolated using Ficoll-Histopaque density gradient centrifugation and then cryopreserved in the vapor phase of liquid nitrogen. Purity and quantity of every magnetically sorted T cell population were checked by analytical flow cytometry. From each sorted fraction, genomic DNA was isolated and quantified by UV absorbance on a Nanodrop 2000c.

The sample originates from a study of shared clonotypes between healthy human individuals (TCRdb year 2020). About the full investigation: The cohort comprised a couple of women and a few men aged 18 to 49 years. For each donor, three plates each were used for CD4 naive and CD4 memory, two plates were used for CD8 naive, and one plate was used for CD8 memory. To estimate repertoire size and how much clonotype sharing occurs between individuals, the study deeply sequenced the blood TCR repertoires of several healthy adults. To increase sequencing depth and limit assay-specific biases, TCR repertoire library preparation and sequencing were carried out by different laboratories using diverse techniques. Between about 0.94 and 8.9 billion PBMCs per donor were obtained by leukapheresis.

Broad study findings and their caveats: Compared with non-shared clonotypes, clonotypes shared by all four sorted-subset donors had higher generation probabilities. Across a few donors, about 5.2% of naive CD4, roughly 3.3% of naive CD8, approximately 2.5% of memory CD4, and approximately 0.4% of memory CD8 clonotypes were shared. Only blood was sampled, and tissue TCR repertoires likely differ from those in blood. The small number of donors limited the genetic and exposure-history diversity represented. Based on pairwise subsampling, the degree of clonotype sharing among donors was expected to be affected by sequencing depth. Rarefaction of sorted-subset datasets indicated incomplete sequencing despite the large sequencing depth. Naive subsets generally had larger estimated clonotype richness than memory subsets.

Material: memory CD4+ T cells sorted from blood. The cell subset or site label of this sample denotes: CD45RA-negative fraction. The receptor's source is a young woman in good health. Rearrangement joined TRBV7-6 to TRBJ2-1; 7 bases in the junction line up with TRBD1. The CDR3 protein: CASSLGQYNEQFF. The DNA sequence follows: TGTGCCAGCAGCTTGGGACAGTACAATGAGCAGTTCTTC.